This T cell receptor (beta chain) is from a study of Ad26.COV2.S vaccination and SARS-CoV-2 variants. Germline CDR1 is MDHEN and CDR2 is SYDVKM. Trimming pared 1 base from V and 13 bases from J, leaving 11 bases between. This CDR3 region has 12 residues. Study-wide results and limits: Vaccine and placebo groups showed comparable non-spike TCR breadth. Participants in the vaccine arm had higher spike-specific TCR breadth; placebo recipients had lower. The TCR-based breadth and depth measures might underestimate overall T cell responses. Substantial response breadth was reportedly seen for spike-specific CD8+ and CD4+ T cells after vaccination.

Only in-frame clones appear in the TCRdb table, and some are missing; sequencing was by immunoSEQ multiplex PCR. The sample carries more than 150,000 clones, 87% recorded once. A word on this clone: The antigen remains unidentified.

Sequenced material: peripheral blood, taken after recovery from COVID-19. The chain uses TRBV28 and TRBJ2-1; tentatively, D is TRBD1 (5 bases). This clonotype originated in a human donor who had recovered from COVID-19. The CDR3 sequence is CASSLSGQGQFF. As DNA, the CDR3 is TGTGCCAGCAGTTTATCGGGCCAGGGACAGTTCTTC.